In its sample, the clone carrying this TCR beta chain was seen a few times. The sample is drawn from a study of blood T cell repertoires in COVID-19. Study background: Researchers got acute and convalescent COVID-19 samples from the United States, Italy and Spain.

Looked up from germline, CDR1 is LGHNA and CDR2 is YSLEER. V shed 4 bases, J shed 1 base, and the junction held 5 bases outside the gene matches. The CDR3 has 15 residues. Assay used: immunoSEQ multiplex PCR; TCRdb lists only in-frame clones, some missing. Of 200,000 to 250,000 clones in the sample, around 82% are singletons; the top ten hold around 3.3%. The source of this sequence is a woman of 80 years or more with acute or convalescent COVID-19. The chain combines TRBV4-3 with TRBJ2-3; 7 bases are a match to TRBD1. Sequencing was done on a sample of peripheral blood. In DNA form, the CDR3 reads TGCGCCAGCAGCCCCCAGGGGGAACGCACAGATACGCAGTATTTT. Protein product: CASSPQGERTDTQYF.